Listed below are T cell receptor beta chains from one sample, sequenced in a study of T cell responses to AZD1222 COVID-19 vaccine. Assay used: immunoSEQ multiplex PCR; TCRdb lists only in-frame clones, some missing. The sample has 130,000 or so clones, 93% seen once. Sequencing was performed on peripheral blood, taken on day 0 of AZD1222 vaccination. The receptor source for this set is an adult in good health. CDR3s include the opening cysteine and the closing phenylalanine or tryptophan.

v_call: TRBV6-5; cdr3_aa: CASSYSTGRSLWGYTF
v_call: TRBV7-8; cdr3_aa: CASSLVGLASSYNEQFF
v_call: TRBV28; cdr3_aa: CASLGGTEAFF
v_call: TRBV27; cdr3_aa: CASSLSIGSRTEAFF
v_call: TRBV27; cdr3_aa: CASRPSGYATYEQYF
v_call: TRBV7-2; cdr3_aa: CASSLASVRETQYF
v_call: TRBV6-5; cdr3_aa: CASSYSTKRIEQYF
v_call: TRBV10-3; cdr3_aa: CAISDPGQGRTEAFF
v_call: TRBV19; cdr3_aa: CASSIQGGSYNEQFF
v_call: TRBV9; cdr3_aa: CASSPSLGNYGYTF
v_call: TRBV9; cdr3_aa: CASSYSANTGELFF
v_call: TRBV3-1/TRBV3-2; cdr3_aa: CASSHRRQTAVAKNIQYF
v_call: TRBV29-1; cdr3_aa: CSVDGGTYNEQFF
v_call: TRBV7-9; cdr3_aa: CASLSLADNEQFF
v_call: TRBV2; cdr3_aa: CASSLLDRGSEQYF
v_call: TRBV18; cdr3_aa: CASSPMASGYYNEQFF
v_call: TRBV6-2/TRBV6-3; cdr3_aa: CASSYFRASGRETDTQYF
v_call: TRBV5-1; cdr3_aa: CASSLGENIQYF
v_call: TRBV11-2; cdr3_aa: CASSLVVGAAGANVLTF
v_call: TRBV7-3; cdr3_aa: CASSPGTAAKETQYF
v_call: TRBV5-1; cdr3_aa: CASSPNRGTLDGYTF
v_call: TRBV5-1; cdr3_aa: CASSLDGRGTVGYTF
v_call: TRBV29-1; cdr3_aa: CSAGTEFGNTIYF
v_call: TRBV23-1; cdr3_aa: CASSQLRAGRETQYF
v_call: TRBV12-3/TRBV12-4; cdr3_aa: CASRNTVNTEAFF
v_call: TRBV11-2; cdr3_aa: CASSRFSQGQNSGNTIYF
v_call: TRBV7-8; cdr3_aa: CATVRRTGEDTQYF
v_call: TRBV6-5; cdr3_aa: CASSWAKNSPLHF
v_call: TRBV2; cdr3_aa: CASGQGLAVTTDTQYF
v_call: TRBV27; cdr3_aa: CASSSGARGYTF
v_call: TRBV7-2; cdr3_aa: CASSSPGIAETQYF
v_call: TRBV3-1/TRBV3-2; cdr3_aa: CASSLTDSYNSPLHF
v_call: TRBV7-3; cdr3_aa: CASSLMGLAGRGRDTQYF
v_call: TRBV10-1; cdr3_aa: CASSELLGPYEQYF
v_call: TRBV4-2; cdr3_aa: CASSQASYGYTF
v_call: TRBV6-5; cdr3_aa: CASSYSMGGDEQYF
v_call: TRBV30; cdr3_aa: CAWGRRGYTF
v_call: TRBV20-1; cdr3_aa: CSASVGARGTQYF
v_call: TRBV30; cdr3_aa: CAWWGVTSTDTQYF
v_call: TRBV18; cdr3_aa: CASSPTGIKETQYF
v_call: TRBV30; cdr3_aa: CAWSLKIRQGPSRGYTF
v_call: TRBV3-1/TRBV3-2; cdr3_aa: CASSHLITNEQFF
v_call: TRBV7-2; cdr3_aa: CASSLAGLGGETQYF
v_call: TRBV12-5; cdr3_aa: CASGLTGGGETQYF
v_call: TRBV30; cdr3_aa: CAWSVGVGRGYTF
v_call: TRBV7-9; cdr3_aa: CASSFIADTQYF
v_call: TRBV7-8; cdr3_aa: CASSRSGTVGNQPQHF
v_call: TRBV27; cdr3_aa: CASSFQGGGSPLHF